The 22 T cell receptor beta chains in this list originate from one sample, sequenced in a study of CD8 T cells in ankylosing spondylitis. TCRdb passed the 5' RACE reads through MiXCR, listing each CDR3 protein once. The table has 150,000 to 200,000 distinct CDR3 sequences, roughly 13% seen once. Sequenced: blood, either unsorted or a sorted T cell fraction (not recorded which). Receptor source: a female donor with ankylosing spondylitis or in good health (not recorded which).

This clonotype was counted between two and nine times. The chain recombines TRBV12-3 or TRBV12-4 with TRBJ1-1; tentatively, D is TRBD1 (5 bases). V lost 4 bases and J lost 4, with 10 bases in between. This CDR3 is built from 13 residues. The CDR3 reads CASSWGEGTEAFF. The CDR3 nucleotides read TGTGCCAGCAGTTGGGGGGAGGGCACTGAAGCTTTCTTT.

This clonotype was recorded at least ten times. This chain connects TRBV27 to TRBJ2-3; D is undetermined. Trimming removed 2 bases at V and 2 bases at J, with 11 bases between. CDR3 length equals 15 residues. CDR1 MNHEY and CDR2 SMNVEV come from the germline V gene (reference sequence). CDR3 in DNA: TGTGCCAGCAGTTTACTCACTGGCCTCACAGATACGCAGTATTTT. Its protein is CASSLLTGLTDTQYF.

J is TRBJ1-1 and V is TRBV6-1, with no clear D. Looked up from germline, CDR1 is MNHNS and CDR2 is SASEGT. V was cut by 7 bases and J by 0 bases, with 15 bases left in between. CDR3 size: 15 residues. The CDR3: CASNEGWNLNTEAFF. In nucleotides, the CDR3 is TGTGCCAGCAACGAAGGGTGGAACCTGAACACTGAAGCTTTCTTT.

This clonotype has ten or more counts. This sequence joins TRBV5-1 and TRBJ2-1, with TRBD1 matching over 9 bases. Germline CDR1 is SGHRS and CDR2 is YFSETQ. Germline trimming cut 5 bases from V and 8 bases from J; bases unmatched to any gene: 5. The CDR3 has 13 residues. In DNA form, the CDR3 reads TGCGCCAGCAGGACAGGGGGAGTCGATGAGCAGTTCTTC. Encoded protein: CASRTGGVDEQFF. Looking up the rest from reference TRBV5-1 and TRBJ2-1 gives the full variable domain: KAGVTQTPRYLIKTRGQQVTLSCSPISGHRSVSWYQQTPGQGLQFLFEYFSETQRNKGNFPGRFSGRQFSNSRSEMNVSTLELGDSALYLCASRTGGVDEQFFGPGTRLTVL.

This clonotype appeared many times. V usage is TRBV20-1 and J usage is TRBJ1-6, with 8 bases that match TRBD1. CDR3 size: 13 residues. The trim removed 7 bases at V and 7 bases at J, leaving 6 bases unmatched. Germline values: CDR1 DFQATT, CDR2 SNEGSKA (reference sequence). The chain's CDR3 is CSVLRDRNSPLHF. The DNA for the CDR3 is TGCAGTGTCCTGCGGGACAGGAATTCACCCCTCCACTTT.

This clonotype was counted ten times or more. The chain employs TRBV12-3 or TRBV12-4 and TRBJ2-7; maybe TRBD2 (6 bases). V was clipped by 3 bases and J by 6 bases, with 9 bases between them. The CDR3 spans 12 residues. The CDR3 nucleotides are TGTGCCAGCAGTTTTATGCGGGGCGAGCAGTACTTC. Translated: CASSFMRGEQYF.

This clonotype was observed many times. The chain recombines TRBV14 with TRBJ1-3, with unresolved D. The ends were cut back, 4 bases at V and 3 bases at J, with 10 bases in the middle. The CDR3 extends over 14 amino acids. The germline V gene encodes CDR1 SGHDN and CDR2 FVKESK. Written as DNA, the CDR3 is TGTGCCAGCAGCCCCAGACTCGTTGGAAACACCATATATTTT. It yields the protein CASSPRLVGNTIYF.

The sample holds many counts of this clonotype. V and J are TRBV20-1 and TRBJ2-3; D remains unclear. This CDR3 comprises 13 residues. V lost 4 bases and J lost 4, with 12 bases in between. Germline V gene sequence: CDR1 DFQATT, CDR2 SNEGSKA (reference sequence). As DNA, the CDR3 is TGCAGTGCTACTGGGCTCGAATCAGATACGCAGTATTTT. It is translated as CSATGLESDTQYF.

This clonotype was counted ten times or more. This chain connects TRBV28 to TRBJ2-7; D uncertain. The CDR3 spans 14 residues. Deletions cut 3 bases from V and 0 bases from J, with 9 bases between. In germline, CDR1 is MDHEN, CDR2 SYDVKM. In DNA form, the CDR3 reads TGTGCCAGCAGTTTGGGCTACCCCTCCTACGAGCAGTACTTC. Translation: CASSLGYPSYEQYF.

This chain uses TRBV12-3 or TRBV12-4 with TRBJ2-2, with 11 bases lining up with TRBD2. The CDR3 sequence is 12 residues long. The J segment lost 7 bases and the V segment lost 8 bases, leaving 0 bases of the junction unmatched. Written as DNA, the CDR3 is TGTGCCAGCGGGACTAGCGGCGGGGAGCTGTTTTTT. It is translated as CASGTSGGELFF.

The rearrangement joins TRBV5-1 to TRBJ2-6; D call uncertain. V shed 2 bases and J shed 0 bases, with 6 bases lying between them. The CDR3 has 15 amino acids. Germline assignment: CDR1 SGHRS and CDR2 YFSETQ. The CDR3 spells CASSFQVSGANVLTF. DNA of the CDR3: TGCGCCAGCAGCTTTCAAGTCTCTGGGGCCAACGTCCTGACTTTC.

Many counts were recorded for this clonotype. CDR3 bases: TGCAGCGTTGAAGATTCGGCAGGAAGGAGCTACACCTTC. Its protein is CSVEDSAGRSYTF. This chain uses TRBV29-1 with TRBJ1-2; D not certain. V was pared by 0 bases and J by 9 bases, with 14 bases between. The length of the CDR3 is 13 residues. Germline V gene sequence: CDR1 SQVTM, CDR2 ANQGSEA.

The chain uses TRBV28 and TRBJ2-7, with TRBD2 matching over 14 bases. Germline V gene lookup returns CDR1 MDHEN and CDR2 SYDVKM. The CDR3 length is 15 residues. After removal of 5 bases from V and 5 bases from J, the junction contained 5 bases not matched to a gene. The CDR3 loop is CASSLGTSGSDEQYF. The DNA of the CDR3 is TGTGCCAGCAGTCTCGGGACTAGCGGGAGCGACGAGCAGTACTTC.

This clonotype was found many times. V and J are TRBV11-2 and TRBJ2-2; D possibly corresponds to TRBD2 (6 bases). Per germline, CDR1 SGHAT and CDR2 FQNNGV. The CDR3 extends over 15 amino acids. The V and J ends lost 1 base and 6 bases respectively, with 12 bases between them. Here the CDR3 reads CASSLVGGAPGELFF. The CDR3, as DNA: TGTGCCAGCAGCTTAGTCGGAGGGGCGCCCGGGGAGCTGTTTTTT. The whole variable domain, remainder taken from reference TRBV11-2 and TRBJ2-2, is EAGVAQSPRYKIIEKRQSVAFWCNPISGHATLYWYQQILGQGPKLLIQFQNNGVVDDSQLPKDRFSAERLKGVDSTLKIQPAKLEDSAVYLCASSLVGGAPGELFFGEGSRLTVL.

This sequence joins TRBV5-4 and TRBJ2-7; TRBD1 agrees at 7 bases. Germline V gene sequence: CDR1 SGHNT, CDR2 YYREEE (reference sequence). The CDR3 sequence is 13 residues long. J was trimmed by 0 bases and V by 5 bases; bases with no gene match: 2. The CDR3 nucleotides read TGTGCCAGCAGTACAGGGGTCTCCTACGAGCAGTACTTC. Translation: CASSTGVSYEQYF. Using reference TRBV5-4 and TRBJ2-7 for the parts outside the CDR3, the full variable domain is ETGVTQSPTHLIKTRGQQVTLRCSSQSGHNTVSWYQQALGQGPQFIFQYYREEENGRGNFPPRFSGLQFPNYSSELNVNALELDDSALYLCASSTGVSYEQYFGPGTRLTVT.

This clonotype was picked up a small number of times. J is TRBJ2-1 and V is TRBV20-1; tentative D call: TRBD2 (5 bases). Trimming pared 6 bases from V and 8 bases from J, leaving 20 bases between. The CDR3 has 14 residues. Germline assignment: CDR1 DFQATT and CDR2 SNEGSKA (reference sequence). The chain's CDR3 is CSAPDQRRRDEQFF. Here the CDR3 DNA reads TGCAGTGCCCCCGACCAGCGGCGAAGGGATGAGCAGTTCTTC.

This clonotype was observed at least ten times. This rearrangement joins TRBV27 to TRBJ1-2; D is undetermined. Germline CDR1 reads MNHEY; CDR2 reads SMNVEV (reference sequence). The CDR3 is made up of 12 amino acids. Trimming took off 7 bases at V and 3 bases at J, with 9 bases between the two ends. The CDR3 bases are TGTGCCAGCATGGCACCATACTATGGCTACACCTTC. Protein: CASMAPYYGYTF.

This clonotype came up a few times. The rearrangement joins TRBV5-1 to TRBJ2-1; TRBD1 matches at 11 bases. Losses at the gene ends were 1 base for V and 5 bases for J; bases not matched to a gene: 5. The CDR3 is made up of 16 amino acids. Germline V gene lookup returns CDR1 SGHRS and CDR2 YFSETQ. CDR3: CASSLSDRGLHNEQFF. The CDR3 coding sequence is TGCGCCAGCAGCTTGTCGGACAGGGGGCTTCACAATGAGCAGTTCTTC.

This clonotype was observed many times. CDR3 residues: CSARDREETQYF. The CDR3 nucleotides are TGCAGTGCTAGAGACAGGGAAGAGACCCAGTACTTC. This chain links TRBV20-1 with TRBJ2-5; possible D gene TRBD1, 5 bases. This CDR3 is 12 amino acids long. Germline V gene lookup returns CDR1 DFQATT and CDR2 SNEGSKA (reference sequence). The V end lost 0 bases, the J end lost 3 bases, and 5 bases lay between the germline ends.

This clonotype was seen more than once but under ten times. V gene TRBV20-1 combines with J gene TRBJ2-1, with 9 bases identical to TRBD2. Germline CDR1 and CDR2: DFQATT and SNEGSKA (reference sequence). CDR3 length equals 14 residues. V trimming: 6 bases; J trimming: 3 bases; junction bases outside the gene matches: 6. In DNA form, the CDR3 reads TGCAGTGCGCTACTAGCGGGCGACTACAATGAGCAGTTCTTC. Translating it yields CSALLAGDYNEQFF.

The V call is TRBV30, the J call TRBJ1-2; 9 bases line up with TRBD1. CDR3 length: 14 amino acids. J lost 3 bases, V lost 3 bases, and 5 bases had no gene match. Germline-derived CDR1 and CDR2 are GTSNPN and SVGIG (reference sequence). The CDR3 DNA reads TGTGCCTGGAGATTACAGGGGGCTGACTATGGCTACACCTTC. It translates to CAWRLQGADYGYTF.

The chain uses TRBV2 and TRBJ1-1; a possible D gene is TRBD1 (5 bases). CDR3 length: 15 amino acids. The germline V and J ends were trimmed by 4 bases and 1 base, with 13 bases remaining between them. Per germline, CDR1 SNHLY and CDR2 FYNNEI. The CDR3 region has the DNA TGTGCCAGCAGTGTCTGGACAAGGGAGAACACTGAAGCTTTCTTT. Amino acids: CASSVWTRENTEAFF. Full variable domain (missing parts from reference TRBV2 and TRBJ1-1): EPEVTQTPSHQVTQMGQEVILRCVPISNHLYFYWYRQILGQKVEFLVSFYNNEISEKSEIFDDQFSVERPDGSNFTLKIRSTKLEDSAMYFCASSVWTRENTEAFFGQGTRLTVV.